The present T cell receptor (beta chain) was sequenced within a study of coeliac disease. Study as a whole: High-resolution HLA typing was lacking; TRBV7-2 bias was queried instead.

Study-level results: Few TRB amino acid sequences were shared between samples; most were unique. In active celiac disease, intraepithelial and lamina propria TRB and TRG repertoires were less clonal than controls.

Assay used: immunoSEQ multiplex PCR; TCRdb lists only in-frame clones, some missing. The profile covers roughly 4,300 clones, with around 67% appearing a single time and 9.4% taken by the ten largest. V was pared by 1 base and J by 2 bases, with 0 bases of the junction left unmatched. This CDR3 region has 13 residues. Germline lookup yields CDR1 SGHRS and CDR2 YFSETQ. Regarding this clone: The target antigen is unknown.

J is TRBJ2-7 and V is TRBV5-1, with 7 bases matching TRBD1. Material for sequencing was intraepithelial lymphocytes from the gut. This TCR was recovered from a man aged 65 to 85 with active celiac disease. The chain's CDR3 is CASSLTGAYEQYF. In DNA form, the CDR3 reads TGCGCCAGCAGCTTGACAGGGGCCTACGAGCAGTACTTC.